These 10 T cell receptor beta chains originate from one sample sequenced in a study of control samples from healthy donors and cancer patients. Assay: immunoSEQ multiplex PCR; the TCRdb copy retains only in-frame clones and omits some. The data show around 120,000 clones, about 92% seen once. Sequencing used PBMCs. The receptors stem from a man between 45 and 60 years old with head and neck cancer.

The chain has TRBV7-2 and TRBJ2-5; D may be TRBD2 (5 bases). The CDR3 runs to 15 residues. The V and J ends lost 1 base and 4 bases respectively, with 13 bases between them. The germline CDR1 and CDR2 sequences are SGHTA and FQGNSA. CDR3 amino acids: CASSLGLARGETQYF. CDR3 nucleotides: TGTGCCAGCAGCTTAGGTCTGGCCCGGGGAGAGACCCAGTACTTC. Full variable domain (outside the CDR3, taken from reference TRBV7-2 and TRBJ2-5): GAGVSQSPSNKVTEKGKDVELRCDPISGHTALYWYRQSLGQGLEFLIYFQGNSAPDKSGLPSDRFSAERTGGSVSTLTIQRTQQEDSAVYLCASSLGLARGETQYFGPGTRLLVL.

V usage is TRBV11-2 and J usage is TRBJ2-3; a weak D match, TRBD1 (6 bases). This CDR3 has 14 residues. V lost 5 bases, J lost 1 base, and 10 bases lay in between. Germline CDR1 reads SGHAT; CDR2 reads FQNNGV. CDR3 protein: CASSNRDGTDTQYF. The CDR3 nucleotides are TGTGCCAGCAGCAACAGGGATGGCACAGATACGCAGTATTTT.

V and J are TRBV27 and TRBJ2-7, with TRBD2 matching 8 bases. This CDR3 is built from 13 residues. CDR1 and CDR2 from the germline V gene are MNHEY and SMNVEV (reference sequence). V lost 3 bases and J lost 4; bases outside the gene matches: 2. Written as DNA, the CDR3 is TGTGCCAGCAGTTTCGGGGGGGGGTACGAGCAGTACTTC. This codes for CASSFGGGYEQYF.

CDR3 loop: CASSTRDRDGYTF. CDR3 nucleotides: TGTGCCAGTAGTACCCGGGACAGAGATGGCTACACCTTC. V is TRBV19 and J is TRBJ1-2, with 7 nucleotides matching TRBD1. In germline, CDR1 is LNHDA, CDR2 SQIVND (reference sequence). Trimming took 4 bases from V and 6 from J; bases not matched to a gene: 5. CDR3 size: 13 residues.

The chain uses TRBV5-1 and TRBJ2-5; D call uncertain. The CDR3 sequence is 15 residues long. Trimming pared 0 bases from V and 0 bases from J, leaving 9 bases between. Germline CDR1 SGHRS, CDR2 YFSETQ. As DNA, the CDR3 is TGCGCCAGCAGCTTGGGTATTCAATACCAAGAGACCCAGTACTTC. It encodes CASSLGIQYQETQYF. The variable domain in full, with the rest retrieved from reference TRBV5-1 and TRBJ2-5, is KAGVTQTPRYLIKTRGQQVTLSCSPISGHRSVSWYQQTPGQGLQFLFEYFSETQRNKGNFPGRFSGRQFSNSRSEMNVSTLELGDSALYLCASSLGIQYQETQYFGPGTRLLVL.

V and J are TRBV7-2 and TRBJ1-1; 10 nucleotides align to TRBD1. Germline CDR1 reads SGHTA; CDR2 reads FQGNSA. V shed 3 bases and J 5 bases; nucleotides not matched to a gene: 6. This CDR3 has 15 amino acids. For the CDR3, the DNA is TGTGCCAGCAGCTTTCAGGGACAGGGGAATACTGAAGCTTTCTTT. This gives the protein CASSFQGQGNTEAFF.

This chain links TRBV5-1 with TRBJ2-5; D gene unclear. V was shortened by 0 bases and J by 4 bases, with 13 bases between the two germline ends. CDR1 and CDR2 (germline): SGHRS, YFSETQ. This CDR3 contains 15 residues. CDR3 region: CASSLATAASETQYF. For the CDR3, the DNA is TGCGCCAGCAGCTTGGCAACCGCTGCATCAGAGACCCAGTACTTC.

V is TRBV7-2 and J is TRBJ1-1; D is possibly TRBD1 (5 bases). Trimming took off 4 bases at V and 4 bases at J, with 16 bases between the two ends. CDR3 size: 15 residues. Looked up from germline, CDR1 is SGHTA and CDR2 is FQGNSA. As DNA, the CDR3 is TGTGCCAGCAGCTCGCGGATTGGGGCCTTCACTGAAGCTTTCTTT. Residues: CASSSRIGAFTEAFF. The variable domain in full, with the rest retrieved from reference TRBV7-2 and TRBJ1-1, is GAGVSQSPSNKVTEKGKDVELRCDPISGHTALYWYRQSLGQGLEFLIYFQGNSAPDKSGLPSDRFSAERTGGSVSTLTIQRTQQEDSAVYLCASSSRIGAFTEAFFGQGTRLTVV.

The chain joins TRBV28 to TRBJ1-2, with a possible D match to TRBD1 (6 bases). Between the trimmed V and J ends, which lost 5 bases and 1 base, there was a span of 11 bases. Germline V CDR1 and CDR2: MDHEN, SYDVKM. The CDR3 runs to 14 residues. The CDR3 here is CASSTWTVNYGYTF. The CDR3 bases are TGTGCCAGCAGTACCTGGACAGTTAACTATGGCTACACCTTC.

The chain carries TRBV4-1 and TRBJ1-6; TRBD1 matches at 9 bases. The germline CDR1 and CDR2 sequences are MGHRA and YSYEKL. CDR3 size: 16 residues. With V trimmed by 2 bases and J by 7 bases, 6 bases remained unmatched. CDR3 sequence reads: CASSQRQGDKNSPLHF. Here the CDR3 DNA reads TGCGCCAGCAGCCAACGACAGGGGGATAAGAATTCACCCCTCCACTTT.